These T cell receptor beta chains were read from a single sample in a study of shared clonotypes between healthy human individuals. Clones were sequenced by immunoSEQ multiplex PCR, and TCRdb holds only the in-frame ones, with some missing. This table holds 450,000 to 500,000 clones, about 84% found once. Input material: PBMCs. The receptor source for this set is a middle-aged woman in good health. Some clones in this sample may be carry-over from other donors' samples. CDR3s include the opening cysteine and the closing phenylalanine or tryptophan. The D gene is left open where the match is weak.

TRBV5-1,.,TRBJ1-1,CASSLGHDAEAFF
TRBV6-4,TRBD2,TRBJ2-1,CASSDGLAGDEQFF
TRBV7-3,TRBD1,TRBJ2-1,CASSRTGWNEQFF
TRBV2,.,TRBJ2-3,CASSEARAFDTQYF
TRBV6-1,TRBD1,TRBJ1-1,CASTGTGGTEAFF
TRBV11-2,.,TRBJ2-1,CASSLGRNNEQFF
TRBV15,.,TRBJ2-2,CATSSTRQAAGELFF
TRBV28,TRBD2,TRBJ2-7,CASFDPGGPLYEQYF
TRBV28,TRBD2,TRBJ2-7,CASRPTSGKFEQYF
TRBV7-3,.,TRBJ1-1,CASSLSPGTEAFF
TRBV6-5,TRBD1,TRBJ1-3,CASRQGTGTGNTIYF
TRBV7-7,.,TRBJ2-3,CASSLGGLADTQYF
TRBV9,.,TRBJ1-2,CASTSAEGFSGYTF
TRBV7-9,.,TRBJ1-2,CASSLVTNYGYTF
TRBV6-5,.,TRBJ2-2,CASSYRGTGELFF
TRBV7-8,.,TRBJ2-2,CASSSVAASGTGELFF
TRBV6-1,.,TRBJ2-7,CAISEGPSSSYEQYF
TRBV15,TRBD1,TRBJ2-3,CATSGRQGETDTQYF
TRBV5-1,.,TRBJ2-5,CASSLGAGQETQYF
TRBV7-6,TRBD2,TRBJ2-7,CASSQAGRGVEQYF
TRBV5-1,TRBD2,TRBJ2-3,CASSLGGLAYTDTQYF
TRBV6-5,TRBD1,TRBJ2-7,CASRHRGQLDEQYF
TRBV5-6,.,TRBJ2-7,CASSPWTNYEQYF
TRBV7-9,.,TRBJ2-3,CASSPPRVRHMDTQYF
TRBV29-1,TRBD1,TRBJ1-1,CSVVHRGMNTEAFF
TRBV5-1,.,.,CASSLGSSGSYEQYF
TRBV5-4,.,TRBJ1-2,CASSSRGSNYGYTF
TRBV5-4,.,TRBJ2-7,CASRHRDSYEQYF
TRBV4-3,TRBD1,TRBJ1-1,CASSQDPVGGAIAEAFF
TRBV28,TRBD1,TRBJ2-1,CATTGGYSNNEQFF
TRBV15,.,TRBJ2-7,CATSRGQYYEQYF
TRBV6-6,.,TRBJ2-7,CASNLQGSGSYEQYF
TRBV4-1,TRBD1,TRBJ1-2,CASSQDRDRSRYTF
TRBV27,TRBD2,TRBJ2-2,CASSFTSGIAGELFF
TRBV5-1,TRBD2,TRBJ2-7,CASSAGTSAEQYF
TRBV29-1,TRBD1,TRBJ1-2,CSVGQGVSGYTF
TRBV19,.,TRBJ1-5,CASSKGNYQPQHF
TRBV7-8,TRBD1,TRBJ1-1,CASRPGTVNTEAFF
TRBV10-1,.,TRBJ2-2,CASSVTDTGELFF
TRBV9,TRBD2,TRBJ2-3,CASSSLAGEGNRDTQYF
TRBV2,.,TRBJ1-2,CASSQQGIADYGYTF
TRBV6-1,.,TRBJ1-2,CASSEGIDGYTF
TRBV25-1,TRBD2,TRBJ2-7,CASSDFTSGGYEQYF
TRBV2,.,TRBJ1-4,CASSAGSATNEKLFF
TRBV28,.,TRBJ1-2,CASSYQGLAGGYTF
TRBV4-1,.,TRBJ2-7,CASSQWGSRNEQYF
TRBV15,TRBD2,TRBJ2-1,CATSRGQGLAAYNEQFF
TRBV28,.,TRBJ2-5,CASSHPQAPQETQYF
TRBV6-5,.,TRBJ2-7,CASSDLWRGEQYF
TRBV5-1,.,TRBJ1-1,CASSLGDTEAFF
TRBV29-1,.,TRBJ2-5,CSVNGQETQYF
TRBV9,TRBD1,TRBJ1-3,CASSTGAGNTIYF
TRBV19,.,TRBJ2-3,CASSMGPGTDTQYF
TRBV15,TRBD1,TRBJ1-5,CATSRDGQGYQPQHF